This passage covers 17 T cell receptor beta chains from one sample sequenced in a study of T-cell memory formation after mild COVID-19 (dated by TCRdb to 2020 to 2023). The library came from 5' RACE. The run used an Illumina NovaSeq 6000. TCRdb reprocessed the public reads (quality trimming at Q25 with fastp, clone calling with MiXCR) and kept in-frame beta chains. A single entry per CDR3 protein holds the most common genes and DNA from its merged rows. For this sample there are just over 60,000 distinct CDR3 sequences; 9% to 9.5% appear just once. Of the sample, approximately 1% falls within the top ten clones. Material: PBMCs or a T cell subset sorted from them (not recorded which). Every receptor here comes from a man younger than 35 who had mild COVID-19 (a few samples of this study predate the infection). The sample titles of this study are shuffled in the database, so cell type and time point are left out; the donor was told from shared clones.

In its sample, this clonotype was seen a few times. This chain connects TRBV7-2 to TRBJ2-7, with D possibly TRBD2 on 5 matching bases. The CDR3 totals 14 residues. The V gene's germline CDR1 is SGHTA and CDR2 FQGNSA. Trimming shortened V by 5 bases and J by 2 bases, and 13 bases separated the two germline ends. The chain's CDR3 is CASSPQSGTYEQYF. CDR3 nucleotides: TGTGCCAGCAGCCCCCAGAGCGGAACCTACGAGCAGTACTTC.

This clonotype was picked up a small number of times. V gene TRBV2 combines with J gene TRBJ2-3, with D possibly being TRBD1 or TRBD2 (5 bases each). The CDR3 has 15 amino acids. In germline, CDR1 is SNHLY, CDR2 FYNNEI. Trimming removed 6 bases from V and 2 bases from J, with 15 bases in between. The CDR3 DNA is TGTGCCAGCAGAGCCCTCGAGGGGAACACAGATACGCAGTATTTT. Its translation: CASRALEGNTDTQYF.

This chain joins TRBV2 and TRBJ1-1, with 7 positions matching TRBD1. The V gene's germline CDR1 is SNHLY and CDR2 FYNNEI. The V segment lost 11 bases and the J segment 0 bases; nucleotides outside the gene matches: 9. The CDR3 totals 14 residues. The CDR3 protein is CAAAPGQLNTEAFF. CDR3 bases: TGTGCCGCGGCACCGGGACAGTTGAACACTGAAGCTTTCTTT.

The genes are TRBV4-3 and TRBJ2-1; D is unclear. The CDR3 extends over 13 amino acids. The ends were cut back, 0 bases at V and 5 bases at J, with 5 bases in the middle. CDR1 is LGHNA, CDR2 YSLEER, per germline. The CDR3 spells CASSQELHNEQFF. The CDR3 coding sequence is TGCGCCAGCAGCCAAGAACTGCACAATGAGCAGTTCTTC.

This clonotype was seen a handful of times. This chain joins TRBV2 and TRBJ2-5; D not resolved. The V gene's germline CDR1 is SNHLY and CDR2 FYNNEI. With 8 bases removed from V and 5 bases from J, the gap between germline ends came to 18 bases. The CDR3 is 14 residues long. CDR3 in amino acids: CASLLGPQRETQYF. The CDR3 bases are TGTGCCAGCTTACTCGGTCCCCAAAGGGAGACCCAGTACTTC.

This clonotype was counted at least ten times. J is TRBJ2-1 and V is TRBV5-1; D uncertain. Germline assignment: CDR1 SGHRS and CDR2 YFSETQ. The CDR3 loop spans 16 amino acids. V was shortened by 0 bases and J by 0 bases, with 10 bases between the two germline ends. The CDR3 bases are TGCGCCAGCAGCTTGGTGGCAGGAAGCTCCTACAATGAGCAGTTCTTC. Translated, it gives CASSLVAGSSYNEQFF.

CDR3 DNA sequence: TGTGCCAGCAGTTGGACAGCCAATTCACCCCTCCACTTT. This gives the protein CASSWTANSPLHF. V gene TRBV5-6 combines with J gene TRBJ1-6; D might be TRBD1 (6 bases). Germline V lookup: CDR1 SGHDT, CDR2 YYEEEE. V lost 5 bases to trimming and J lost 7 bases, with 10 bases between them. The CDR3 has 13 amino acids.

There are a few counts of this clonotype. This chain uses TRBV4-3 with TRBJ1-1, with unresolved D. Trimming cost V 0 bases and J 4 bases, with 9 bases left between them. In germline, CDR1 is LGHNA, CDR2 YSLEER. This CDR3 region has 14 residues. CDR3 in DNA: TGCGCCAGCAGCCAAGATAAGGTTTTCACTGAAGCTTTCTTT. Its protein is CASSQDKVFTEAFF.

The gene calls are TRBV4-1 and TRBJ2-3, with 9 bases fitting TRBD1. The germline CDR1 and CDR2 sequences are MGHRA and YSYEKL. The CDR3 is 16 amino acids. J was trimmed by 5 bases and V by 2 bases; bases with no gene match: 8. In nucleotides, the CDR3 is TGCGCCAGCAGCCAATCGGGACAGGGTGGTGGAGATACGCAGTATTTT. Its translation: CASSQSGQGGGDTQYF.

A few counts support this clonotype. The V call is TRBV7-9, the J call TRBJ1-5; the match to TRBD1 covers 9 bases. The CDR3 loop spans 13 amino acids. CDR1 SEHNR and CDR2 FQNEAQ come from the germline V gene (reference sequence). V trimming: 4 bases; J trimming: 6 bases; junction bases outside the gene matches: 1. This chain's CDR3 is CASSSQGAQPQHF. The CDR3 coding sequence is TGTGCCAGCAGCTCACAGGGGGCTCAGCCCCAGCATTTT.

The chain joins TRBV10-1 to TRBJ2-2; D is unresolved. The V gene's germline CDR1 is WNHNN and CDR2 SYGVQD (reference sequence). This CDR3 has 13 amino acids. V lost 7 bases, J lost 1 base, and 7 bases lay in between. DNA for the CDR3: TGCGCCAGCAAGGGTGAGAACACCGGGGAGCTGTTTTTT. Its protein product is CASKGENTGELFF.

In this sample, this clonotype turned up a few times. The V call is TRBV5-1, the J call TRBJ2-3; 7 bases map to TRBD2. The germline V gene encodes CDR1 SGHRS and CDR2 YFSETQ. The CDR3 extends over 16 amino acids. Trimming removed 4 bases from V and 2 bases from J; junction bases left unmatched: 10. The CDR3 nucleotides read TGCGCCAGCAGCAACCGTTCGGGACTAACCACAGATACGCAGTATTTT. Amino acid sequence: CASSNRSGLTTDTQYF.

The CDR3, as DNA: TGTGCCAGCAGTCCGACAGGGGTCTCCAACTATGGCTACACCTTC. It translates to CASSPTGVSNYGYTF. The J gene is TRBJ1-2, the V gene TRBV6-5; TRBD1 matches at 8 bases. V lost 5 bases to trimming and J lost 2 bases; unmatched junction nucleotides: 7. Looked up from germline, CDR1 is MNHEY and CDR2 is SVGAGI. This CDR3 spans 15 amino acids.

This clonotype has at least ten counts. The rearrangement links TRBV12-3 or TRBV12-4 to TRBJ2-6; 7 positions match TRBD1. The CDR3 has 15 amino acids. After removal of 6 bases from V and 2 bases from J, the junction contained 4 bases not matched to a gene. The CDR3 coding sequence is TGTGCCAGCAGGCAAGGGACAGCTGGGGCCAACGTCCTGACTTTC. Residues: CASRQGTAGANVLTF.

In this sample, this clonotype turned up many times. This chain uses TRBV4-1 with TRBJ2-1; D tentatively reads TRBD1 or TRBD2 (5 bases each). CDR3 length: 16 amino acids. V dropped 0 bases and J dropped 5 bases, with 14 bases sitting between them. Germline V gene data show CDR1 as MGHRA and CDR2 as YSYEKL. For the CDR3, the DNA is TGCGCCAGCAGCCAAGATTTTTGGGGACGACACAATGAGCAGTTCTTC. It is translated as CASSQDFWGRHNEQFF.

This chain's CDR3 is CASSSRIPSGDEQFF. In DNA, the CDR3 is TGTGCCAGCAGCTCCCGTATTCCTAGCGGTGATGAGCAGTTCTTC. V is TRBV7-9 and J is TRBJ2-1; TRBD2 matches at 7 bases. V dropped 4 bases and J dropped 8; count of bases not matched to a gene: 11. The V gene's germline CDR1 is SEHNR and CDR2 FQNEAQ (reference sequence). The CDR3 extends over 15 amino acids.

This clonotype was recorded a few times. The V call is TRBV19, the J call TRBJ2-2, with unresolved D. The CDR3 is 16 amino acids. CDR1 and CDR2 (germline): LNHDA, SQIVND (reference sequence). V was pared by 7 bases and J by 0 bases, with 15 bases between. CDR3 loop: CASTWVSLPNTGELFF. The CDR3 nucleotides read TGTGCCAGTACCTGGGTATCGCTCCCGAACACCGGGGAGCTGTTTTTT.